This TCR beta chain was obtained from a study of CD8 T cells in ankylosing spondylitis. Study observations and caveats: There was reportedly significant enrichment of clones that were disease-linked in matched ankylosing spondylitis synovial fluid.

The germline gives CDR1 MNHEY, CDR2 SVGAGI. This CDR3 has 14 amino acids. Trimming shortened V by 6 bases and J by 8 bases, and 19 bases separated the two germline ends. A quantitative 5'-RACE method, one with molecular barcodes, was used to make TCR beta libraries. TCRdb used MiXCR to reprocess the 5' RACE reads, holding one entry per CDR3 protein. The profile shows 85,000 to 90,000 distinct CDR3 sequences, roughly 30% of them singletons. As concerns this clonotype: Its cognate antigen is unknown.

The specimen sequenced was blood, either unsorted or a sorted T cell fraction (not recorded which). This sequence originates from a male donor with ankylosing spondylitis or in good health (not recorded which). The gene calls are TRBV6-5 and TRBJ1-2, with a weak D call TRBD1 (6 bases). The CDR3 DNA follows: TGTGCCAGCAGCTACATCACAGGGACTGGCGGCTACACCTTC. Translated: CASSYITGTGGYTF.